This T cell receptor (beta chain) came from a study of cytomegalovirus exposure and HLA in healthy donors. Findings and limits, study-wide: DRB1 showed the most TCR associations and HLA-C the fewest in a later analysis, as rates varied by HLA locus. Fewer N-insertions than the roughly 650-donor mean were reportedly shown by an Asian-associated ancestry cluster in a later analysis.

Amplification used 60 Vbeta primers and 13 Jbeta primers. As handled by the study authors: Approximately 12 million of about 80 million unique TCR beta chains were shared, per a later count. This table comes from immunoSEQ multiplex PCR, and its TCRdb copy is limited to in-frame clones, with some not included. D and trimming were read from the DNA, whereas the V and J calls and clone size are those reported in that table. This sample's table reports approximately 150,000 clones. A word on this clone: Its specificity is not known.

Germline loops: CDR1 SGHDN, CDR2 FVKESK. The germline V and J ends were trimmed by 1 base and 4 bases, with 13 bases remaining between them. The CDR3 sequence is 15 residues long. The sequenced sample was PBMCs. This TCR came from a woman aged 40 to 49 in good health and CMV-seronegative. The chain uses TRBV14 and TRBJ1-2, with D perhaps matching TRBD1 (5 bases). CDR3 sequence (DNA): TGTGCCAGCAGCCAAGCGGGACTTGGGGGCTATGGCTACACCTTC. Translating it yields CASSQAGLGGYGYTF. Filled out from reference TRBV14 and TRBJ1-2, the complete variable domain reads EAGVTQFPSHSVIEKGQTVTLRCDPISGHDNLYWYRRVMGKEIKFLLHFVKESKQDESGMPNNRFLAERTGGTYSTLKVQPAELEDSGVYFCASSQAGLGGYGYTFGSGTRLTVV.